Listed below are T cell receptor beta chains from one sample, sequenced in a study of T cell responses to AZD1222 COVID-19 vaccine. TCRdb's table, derived via immunoSEQ multiplex PCR, lists solely in-frame clones and lacks some. The sample carries 50,000 to 65,000 clones, roughly 90% recorded once. Sequenced material: peripheral blood, taken 28 days after the second AZD1222 dose. The receptor set was obtained from an adult who received the AZD1222 COVID-19 vaccine. CDR3s include the opening cysteine and the closing phenylalanine or tryptophan. D genes are given only for firm matches. Clone size appears in some rows only: once, few, many, or a class for an expanded clone.

j_gene: TRBJ1-2; abundance: -; d_gene: -; v_gene: TRBV19; CDR3aa: CASSIEAGPYGYTF; CDR3nt: TGTGCCAGTAGTATAGAAGCAGGTCCTTATGGCTACACCTTC
j_gene: TRBJ2-1; abundance: -; d_gene: TRBD2; v_gene: TRBV24-1; CDR3aa: CATSDPGLAGLNEQFF; CDR3nt: TGTGCCACCAGTGATCCCGGACTAGCGGGACTTAATGAGCAGTTCTTC
j_gene: TRBJ1-1; abundance: -; d_gene: TRBD1; v_gene: TRBV6-5; CDR3aa: CASSRQQGANTEAFF; CDR3nt: TGTGCCAGCTCTAGGCAACAGGGGGCGAACACTGAAGCTTTCTTT
j_gene: TRBJ1-4; abundance: -; d_gene: -; v_gene: TRBV2; CDR3aa: CASSETAANEKLFF; CDR3nt: TGTGCCAGCAGTGAGACAGCGGCTAATGAAAAACTGTTTTTT
j_gene: TRBJ1-2; abundance: -; d_gene: TRBD1; v_gene: TRBV5-8; CDR3aa: CASSLFQGVYGYTF; CDR3nt: TGTGCCAGCAGCTTGTTCCAGGGGGTCTATGGCTACACCTTC
j_gene: TRBJ1-2; abundance: -; d_gene: -; v_gene: TRBV6-6; CDR3aa: CASSYLTSRTDYGYTF; CDR3nt: TGTGCCAGCAGTTACTTAACCTCCCGGACAGACTATGGCTACACCTTC
j_gene: TRBJ1-6; abundance: -; d_gene: TRBD1; v_gene: TRBV6-5; CDR3aa: CASSSQGARSAPLHF; CDR3nt: TGTGCCAGCAGTTCCCAGGGGGCGCGGAGTGCACCCCTCCACTTT
j_gene: TRBJ1-3; abundance: -; d_gene: -; v_gene: TRBV5-6; CDR3aa: CASSLFAAGNTIYF; CDR3nt: TGTGCCAGCAGCTTGTTCGCAGCTGGAAACACCATATATTTT
j_gene: TRBJ1-1; abundance: -; d_gene: TRBD1; v_gene: TRBV18; CDR3aa: CASSSTGFGGNTEAFF; CDR3nt: TGTGCCAGCTCATCGACAGGGTTCGGGGGAAACACTGAAGCTTTCTTT
j_gene: TRBJ2-1; abundance: -; d_gene: TRBD2; v_gene: TRBV6-1; CDR3aa: CASSALGTSGSFSYNEQFF; CDR3nt: TGTGCCAGCAGTGCTCTCGGGACTAGCGGGAGTTTCTCCTACAATGAGCAGTTCTTC
j_gene: TRBJ2-6; abundance: -; d_gene: -; v_gene: TRBV27; CDR3aa: CASSAGGGTGANVLTF; CDR3nt: TGTGCCAGCAGCGCAGGAGGGGGCACTGGGGCCAACGTCCTGACTTTC
j_gene: TRBJ2-7; abundance: -; d_gene: -; v_gene: TRBV28; CDR3aa: CASSQSGTGAYEQYF; CDR3nt: TGTGCCAGCAGTCAATCGGGGACCGGAGCCTACGAGCAGTACTTC
j_gene: TRBJ2-3; abundance: once; d_gene: TRBD1; v_gene: TRBV29-1; CDR3aa: CSVTGVPDTQYF; CDR3nt: TGCAGCGTAACAGGGGTTCCAGATACGCAGTATTTT
j_gene: TRBJ1-4; abundance: once; d_gene: -; v_gene: TRBV28; CDR3aa: CASSLPQRGLFF; CDR3nt: TGTGCCAGCAGTCTCCCTCAAAGGGGACTGTTTTTT
j_gene: TRBJ2-5; abundance: -; d_gene: -; v_gene: TRBV7-8; CDR3aa: CASSLRPGQTQETQYF; CDR3nt: TGTGCCAGCAGCCTCCGCCCCGGGCAGACCCAAGAGACCCAGTACTTC
j_gene: TRBJ1-2; abundance: -; d_gene: TRBD1; v_gene: TRBV6-5; CDR3aa: CASSYSTGANYGYTF; CDR3nt: TGTGCCAGCAGTTACTCAACAGGGGCTAACTATGGCTACACCTTC
j_gene: TRBJ1-5; abundance: -; d_gene: -; v_gene: TRBV7-2; CDR3aa: CASSPAAGGRVQPQHF; CDR3nt: TGTGCCAGCAGTCCTGCGGCGGGAGGGCGGGTTCAGCCCCAGCATTTT
j_gene: TRBJ2-7; abundance: -; d_gene: TRBD1; v_gene: TRBV5-1; CDR3aa: CASSSGTGGFYEQYF; CDR3nt: TGCGCCAGCAGTTCCGGGACAGGGGGCTTCTACGAGCAGTACTTC
j_gene: TRBJ1-5; abundance: -; d_gene: -; v_gene: TRBV6-5; CDR3aa: CASSYSDTGDNQPQHF; CDR3nt: TGTGCCAGCAGTTACTCGGATACTGGAGACAATCAGCCCCAGCATTTT
j_gene: TRBJ2-1; abundance: -; d_gene: -; v_gene: TRBV7-8; CDR3aa: CASSLNQYNEQFF; CDR3nt: TGTGCCAGCAGCTTAAATCAGTACAATGAGCAGTTCTTC
j_gene: TRBJ2-7; abundance: -; d_gene: -; v_gene: TRBV5-5; CDR3aa: CASTQGSTYEQYF; CDR3nt: TGTGCCAGCACCCAGGGTTCTACCTACGAGCAGTACTTC
j_gene: TRBJ2-5; abundance: -; d_gene: -; v_gene: TRBV5-1; CDR3aa: CASRYRDRSGETQYF; CDR3nt: TGCGCCAGCAGGTACCGGGACCGCTCCGGAGAGACCCAGTACTTC
j_gene: TRBJ2-1; abundance: -; d_gene: -; v_gene: TRBV5-1; CDR3aa: CASSPGRKSSYNEQFF; CDR3nt: TGCGCCAGCAGCCCGGGACGGAAGAGCTCCTACAATGAGCAGTTCTTC
j_gene: TRBJ1-2; abundance: -; d_gene: -; v_gene: TRBV6-5; CDR3aa: CASSNLYGYTF; CDR3nt: TGTGCCAGCAGTAATCTCTATGGCTACACCTTC
j_gene: TRBJ1-1; abundance: -; d_gene: TRBD1; v_gene: TRBV6-5; CDR3aa: CASSQGQGLTEAFF; CDR3nt: TGTGCCAGCAGCCAGGGACAGGGTTTGACTGAAGCTTTCTTT
j_gene: TRBJ1-1; abundance: -; d_gene: TRBD1; v_gene: TRBV25-1; CDR3aa: CASMGQGEGTEAFF; CDR3nt: TGTGCCAGCATGGGACAGGGGGAGGGCACTGAAGCTTTCTTT
j_gene: TRBJ2-7; abundance: -; d_gene: TRBD1; v_gene: TRBV6-6; CDR3aa: CASSYSGTGSPYEQYF; CDR3nt: TGTGCCAGCAGTTACTCCGGGACAGGGAGCCCCTACGAGCAGTACTTC
j_gene: TRBJ2-7; abundance: -; d_gene: -; v_gene: TRBV18; CDR3aa: CASSPQYEQYF; CDR3nt: TGTGCCAGCTCGCCTCAATACGAGCAGTACTTC
j_gene: TRBJ1-2; abundance: -; d_gene: TRBD1; v_gene: TRBV11-2; CDR3aa: CASSLRTGEINYGYTF; CDR3nt: TGTGCCAGCAGCTTACGGACAGGGGAAATCAACTATGGCTACACCTTC
j_gene: TRBJ1-6; abundance: -; d_gene: TRBD1; v_gene: TRBV6-4; CDR3aa: CASSSGGRSSPLHF; CDR3nt: TGTGCCAGCAGTTCAGGGGGCCGCAGTTCACCCCTCCACTTT
j_gene: TRBJ1-4; abundance: -; d_gene: TRBD1; v_gene: TRBV6-6; CDR3aa: CASSLRGTGRNEKLFF; CDR3nt: TGTGCCAGCAGTCTCAGAGGGACAGGCCGTAATGAAAAACTGTTTTTT
j_gene: TRBJ1-2; abundance: -; d_gene: TRBD1; v_gene: TRBV5-1; CDR3aa: CASSLGGTGLNYGYTF; CDR3nt: TGCGCCAGCAGCTTGGGTGGGACAGGTTTAAACTATGGCTACACCTTC
j_gene: TRBJ2-1; abundance: -; d_gene: TRBD2; v_gene: TRBV7-2; CDR3aa: CASSLALSASGRRGFSEQFF; CDR3nt: TGTGCCAGCAGCTTAGCACTTTCGGCTAGCGGGAGGAGGGGATTTTCTGAGCAGTTCTTC
j_gene: TRBJ1-2; abundance: -; d_gene: TRBD1; v_gene: TRBV7-9; CDR3aa: CASSRDSYGYTF; CDR3nt: TGTGCCAGCAGCCGGGACAGCTATGGCTACACCTTC
j_gene: TRBJ2-1; abundance: -; d_gene: -; v_gene: TRBV5-4; CDR3aa: CASSLDENEQFF; CDR3nt: TGTGCCAGCAGCTTGGACGAGAATGAGCAGTTCTTC
j_gene: TRBJ2-7; abundance: once; d_gene: -; v_gene: TRBV2; CDR3aa: CASSEGVGSEQYF; CDR3nt: TGTGCCAGCAGTGAAGGCGTCGGCAGCGAGCAGTACTTC
j_gene: TRBJ2-3; abundance: -; d_gene: -; v_gene: TRBV5-1; CDR3aa: CASSLTPTDTDTQYF; CDR3nt: TGCGCCAGCAGCTTAACCCCGACAGACACAGATACGCAGTATTTT
j_gene: TRBJ2-1; abundance: -; d_gene: TRBD2; v_gene: TRBV5-1; CDR3aa: CASSSGLSHNEQFF; CDR3nt: TGCGCCAGCAGCTCGGGACTATCACACAATGAGCAGTTCTTC
j_gene: TRBJ1-4; abundance: -; d_gene: -; v_gene: TRBV10-2; CDR3aa: CASSDAATGSEKLFF; CDR3nt: TGCGCCAGCAGTGATGCCGCGACTGGGAGTGAAAAACTGTTTTTT
j_gene: TRBJ2-2; abundance: -; d_gene: -; v_gene: TRBV14; CDR3aa: CASSQSAGAGELFF; CDR3nt: TGTGCCAGCAGCCAATCTGCCGGGGCCGGGGAGCTGTTTTTT
j_gene: TRBJ1-2; abundance: -; d_gene: TRBD1; v_gene: TRBV7-2; CDR3aa: CASSLAAGGYGYTF; CDR3nt: TGTGCCAGCAGCCTAGCGGCAGGGGGCTATGGCTACACCTTC
j_gene: TRBJ2-2; abundance: -; d_gene: TRBD2; v_gene: TRBV28; CDR3aa: CASRGGPNTGELFF; CDR3nt: TGTGCCAGCAGGGGAGGGCCGAACACCGGGGAGCTGTTTTTT
j_gene: TRBJ2-7; abundance: -; d_gene: -; v_gene: TRBV28; CDR3aa: CASSLFRKGEIKGQYF; CDR3nt: TGTGCCAGCAGTTTATTCAGAAAGGGAGAAATTAAGGGGCAGTACTTC
j_gene: TRBJ2-6; abundance: -; d_gene: TRBD1; v_gene: TRBV4-2; CDR3aa: CASSPGTGETNSGANVLTF; CDR3nt: TGTGCCAGCAGCCCGGGGACAGGGGAGACAAACTCTGGGGCCAACGTCCTGACTTTC
j_gene: TRBJ2-7; abundance: -; d_gene: TRBD1; v_gene: TRBV6-2/TRBV6-3; CDR3aa: CASSREWQGESEQYF; CDR3nt: TGTGCCAGCAGTCGCGAATGGCAGGGGGAAAGCGAGCAGTACTTC
j_gene: TRBJ2-2; abundance: once; d_gene: TRBD1; v_gene: TRBV11-3; CDR3aa: CASSRRDRGSNTGELFF; CDR3nt: TGTGCCAGCAGCCGCCGGGACAGGGGATCGAACACCGGGGAGCTGTTTTTT
j_gene: TRBJ2-7; abundance: -; d_gene: -; v_gene: TRBV5-1; CDR3aa: CASSLTYLDYEQYF; CDR3nt: TGCGCCAGCAGCTTAACTTATTTGGATTACGAGCAGTACTTC
j_gene: TRBJ2-3; abundance: few; d_gene: -; v_gene: TRBV30; CDR3aa: CAWSPGLELPQYF; CDR3nt: TGTGCCTGGAGCCCAGGCCTAGAGCTGCCGCAGTATTTT
j_gene: TRBJ2-7; abundance: once; d_gene: TRBD1; v_gene: TRBV30; CDR3aa: CAWTKTGGPLEQYF; CDR3nt: TGTGCCTGGACCAAGACAGGGGGCCCTCTGGAGCAGTACTTC
j_gene: TRBJ1-1; abundance: -; d_gene: -; v_gene: TRBV19; CDR3aa: CASSGSDGRRPSNTEAFF; CDR3nt: TGTGCCAGTAGTGGATCGGACGGCCGAAGACCTTCGAACACTGAAGCTTTCTTT